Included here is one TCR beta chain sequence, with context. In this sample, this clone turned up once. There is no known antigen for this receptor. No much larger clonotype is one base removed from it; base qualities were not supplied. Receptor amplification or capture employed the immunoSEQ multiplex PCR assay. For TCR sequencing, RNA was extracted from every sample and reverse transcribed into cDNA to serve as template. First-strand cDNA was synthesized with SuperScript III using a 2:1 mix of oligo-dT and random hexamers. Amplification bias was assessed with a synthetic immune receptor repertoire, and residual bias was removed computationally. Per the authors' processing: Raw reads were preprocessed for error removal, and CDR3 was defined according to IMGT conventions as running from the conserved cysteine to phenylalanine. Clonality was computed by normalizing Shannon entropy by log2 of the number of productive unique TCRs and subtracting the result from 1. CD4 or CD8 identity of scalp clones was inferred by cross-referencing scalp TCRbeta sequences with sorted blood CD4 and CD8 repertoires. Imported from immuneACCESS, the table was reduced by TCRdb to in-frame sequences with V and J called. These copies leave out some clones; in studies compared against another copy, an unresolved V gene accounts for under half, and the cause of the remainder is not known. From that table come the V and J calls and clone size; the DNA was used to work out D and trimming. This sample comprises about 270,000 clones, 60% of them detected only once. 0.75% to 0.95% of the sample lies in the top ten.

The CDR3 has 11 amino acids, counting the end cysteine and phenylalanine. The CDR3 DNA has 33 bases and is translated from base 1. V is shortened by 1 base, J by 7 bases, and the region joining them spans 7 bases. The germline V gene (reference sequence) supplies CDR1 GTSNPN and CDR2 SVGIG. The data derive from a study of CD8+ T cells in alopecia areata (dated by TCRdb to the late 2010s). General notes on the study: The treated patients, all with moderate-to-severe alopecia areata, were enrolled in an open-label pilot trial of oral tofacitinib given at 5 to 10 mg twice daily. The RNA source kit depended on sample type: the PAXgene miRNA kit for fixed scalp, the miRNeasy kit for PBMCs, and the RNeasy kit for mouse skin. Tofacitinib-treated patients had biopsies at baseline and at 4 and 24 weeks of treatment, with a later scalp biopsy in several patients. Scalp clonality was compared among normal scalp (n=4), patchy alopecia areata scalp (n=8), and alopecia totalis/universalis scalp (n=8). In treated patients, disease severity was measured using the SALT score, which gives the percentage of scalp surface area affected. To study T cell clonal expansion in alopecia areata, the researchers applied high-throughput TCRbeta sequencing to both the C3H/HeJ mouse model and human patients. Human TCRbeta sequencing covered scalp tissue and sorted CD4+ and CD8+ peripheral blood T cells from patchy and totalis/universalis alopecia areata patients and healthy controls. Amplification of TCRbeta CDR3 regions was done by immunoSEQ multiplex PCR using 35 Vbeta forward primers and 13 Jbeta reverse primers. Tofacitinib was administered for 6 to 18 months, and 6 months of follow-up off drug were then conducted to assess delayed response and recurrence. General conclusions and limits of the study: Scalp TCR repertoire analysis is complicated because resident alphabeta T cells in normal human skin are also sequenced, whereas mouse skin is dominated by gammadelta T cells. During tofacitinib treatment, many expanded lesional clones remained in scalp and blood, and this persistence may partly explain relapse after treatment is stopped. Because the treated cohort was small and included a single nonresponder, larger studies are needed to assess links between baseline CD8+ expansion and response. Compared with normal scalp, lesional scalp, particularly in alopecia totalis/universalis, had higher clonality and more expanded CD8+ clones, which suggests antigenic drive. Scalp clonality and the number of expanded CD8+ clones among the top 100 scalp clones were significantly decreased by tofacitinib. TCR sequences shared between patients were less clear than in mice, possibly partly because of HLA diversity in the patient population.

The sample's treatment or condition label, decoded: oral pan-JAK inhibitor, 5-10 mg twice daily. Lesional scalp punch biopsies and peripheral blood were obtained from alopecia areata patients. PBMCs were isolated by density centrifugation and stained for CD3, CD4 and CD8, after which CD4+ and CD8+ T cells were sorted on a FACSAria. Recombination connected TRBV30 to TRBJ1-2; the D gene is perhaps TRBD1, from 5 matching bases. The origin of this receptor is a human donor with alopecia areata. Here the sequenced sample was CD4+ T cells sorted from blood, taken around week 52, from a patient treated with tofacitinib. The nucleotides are TGTGCCTGGAGTGGGGGCTCTGGCTACACCTTC. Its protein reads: CAWSGGSGYTF.